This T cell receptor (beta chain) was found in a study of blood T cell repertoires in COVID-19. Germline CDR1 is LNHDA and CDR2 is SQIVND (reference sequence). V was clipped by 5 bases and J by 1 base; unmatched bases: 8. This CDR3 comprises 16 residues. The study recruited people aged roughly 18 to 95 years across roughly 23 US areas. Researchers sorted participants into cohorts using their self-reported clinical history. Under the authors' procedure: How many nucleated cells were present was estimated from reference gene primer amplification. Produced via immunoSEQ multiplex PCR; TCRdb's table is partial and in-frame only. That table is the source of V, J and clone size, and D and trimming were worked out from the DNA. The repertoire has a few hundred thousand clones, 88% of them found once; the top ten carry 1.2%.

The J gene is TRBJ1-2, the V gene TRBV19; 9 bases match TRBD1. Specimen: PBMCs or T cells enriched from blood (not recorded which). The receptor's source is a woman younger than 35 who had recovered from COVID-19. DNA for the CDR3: TGTGCCAGTAGTTCCCTCGGGACAGGGCATAACTATGGCTACACCTTC. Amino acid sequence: CASSSLGTGHNYGYTF.